A selection of T cell receptor beta chains follows, all from one sample in a study of T cell responses to AZD1222 COVID-19 vaccine. This table comes from immunoSEQ multiplex PCR, and its TCRdb copy is limited to in-frame clones, with some not included. The profile shows about 73,000 clones, approximately 92% of them singletons. Sequencing was performed on peripheral blood, taken 28 days after the second AZD1222 dose. The receptor set was obtained from an adult who received the AZD1222 COVID-19 vaccine. The CDR3 runs from the conserved cysteine through the conserved F or W. A D gene is named only where the DNA matches it firmly. Expanded clones are given a class, and other clones once, few, many or no size at all.

V,J,D,size,CDR3,DNA
TRBV27,TRBJ2-7,-,-,CASSFHGTYEQYF,TGTGCCAGCAGTTTTCATGGAACCTACGAGCAGTACTTC
TRBV5-6,TRBJ1-2,-,once,CASSPDLPSGYTF,TGTGCCAGCAGCCCTGACTTACCTTCTGGCTACACCTTC
TRBV3-1/TRBV3-2,TRBJ1-1,TRBD1,-,CASSPYRTGREAFF,TGTGCCAGCAGCCCCTACCGGACAGGGCGTGAAGCTTTCTTT
TRBV5-1,TRBJ1-1,-,-,CASSLRGAVVNTEAFF,TGCGCCAGCAGCTTGAGGGGGGCTGTGGTTAACACTGAAGCTTTCTTT
TRBV2,TRBJ1-1,-,once,CASSVGGVDAFF,TGTGCCAGCAGTGTGGGAGGGGTGGACGCTTTCTTT
TRBV11-2,TRBJ1-1,-,-,CASILGTANTEAFF,TGTGCCAGCATCCTGGGAACGGCGAACACTGAAGCTTTCTTT
TRBV2,TRBJ2-2,-,-,CASSGDGGELFF,TGTGCCAGCAGTGGGGACGGCGGGGAGCTGTTTTTT
TRBV2,TRBJ1-2,-,-,CAPRGGASYGYTF,TGTGCTCCCAGGGGAGGGGCTTCCTATGGCTACACCTTC
TRBV2,TRBJ2-7,-,-,CASSEVAVSYEQYF,TGTGCCAGCAGTGAGGTGGCAGTATCCTACGAGCAGTACTTC
TRBV3-1/TRBV3-2,TRBJ2-1,TRBD2,-,CASSLIAGGPSSYNEQFF,TGTGCCAGCAGCCTGATAGCGGGAGGGCCGTCTTCCTACAATGAGCAGTTCTTC
TRBV27,TRBJ2-4,TRBD1,-,CASSPFQQGARDIQYF,TGTGCCAGCAGCCCATTTCAACAGGGGGCGAGGGACATTCAGTACTTC
TRBV29-1,TRBJ2-7,-,-,CSVDEGGGCYEQYF,TGCAGCGTTGATGAGGGGGGCGGGTGCTACGAGCAGTACTTC
TRBV12-3/TRBV12-4,TRBJ2-1,-,-,CASSLVNEQFF,TGTGCCAGCAGTTTAGTTAATGAGCAGTTCTTC
TRBV19,TRBJ2-7,-,-,CATGAGYEQYF,TGTGCCACGGGGGCGGGTTACGAGCAGTACTTC
TRBV5-1,TRBJ2-3,TRBD2,-,CASTTIAGVTDTQYF,TGCGCCAGCACCACCATAGCGGGAGTTACAGATACGCAGTATTTT
TRBV7-3,TRBJ2-3,TRBD2,few,CASSLGREDSDTQYF,TGTGCCAGCAGCCTGGGGCGGGAGGACTCAGATACGCAGTATTTT
TRBV7-2,TRBJ1-2,-,-,CASSFRGAGYTF,TGTGCCAGCAGCTTCCGAGGGGCTGGCTACACCTTC
TRBV6-4,TRBJ2-3,TRBD2,-,CASSERSGGASDTQYF,TGTGCCAGCAGTGAAAGGAGCGGGGGGGCATCAGATACGCAGTATTTT
TRBV14,TRBJ1-3,-,-,CASSQGRGQGNTIYF,TGTGCCAGCAGCCAAGGGAGGGGTCAAGGAAACACCATATATTTT
TRBV10-3,TRBJ1-2,-,-,CAISESRTPNYGYTF,TGTGCCATCAGTGAGTCGCGGACTCCCAACTATGGCTACACCTTC
TRBV11-2,TRBJ1-1,TRBD1,-,CASSIGTGSTEAFF,TGTGCCAGCAGCATAGGGACAGGGAGTACTGAAGCTTTCTTT
TRBV7-8,TRBJ1-2,-,-,CASSPSRAPHSGYTF,TGTGCCAGCAGCCCCTCCCGGGCGCCCCACTCGGGCTACACCTTC
TRBV4-3,TRBJ1-1,-,-,CASSQDTGRQAFF,TGCGCCAGCAGCCAGGACACAGGGAGACAAGCTTTCTTT
TRBV7-2,TRBJ1-1,-,-,CASGPSRRNTEAFF,TGTGCCAGCGGGCCTTCCAGGCGGAACACTGAAGCTTTCTTT
TRBV11-2,TRBJ1-1,-,once,CASSLEWQDEAFF,TGTGCCAGCAGCTTAGAATGGCAGGATGAAGCTTTCTTT
TRBV19,TRBJ1-1,-,-,CASSIGASNTEAFF,TGTGCCAGTAGTATAGGGGCGTCGAACACTGAAGCTTTCTTT
TRBV19,TRBJ2-5,-,few,CASTPTGFRETQYF,TGTGCCAGTACCCCCACAGGGTTTCGGGAGACCCAGTACTTC
TRBV24-1,TRBJ2-3,TRBD2,once,CATSDPLPGLAGTDTQYF,TGTGCCACCAGTGATCCCCTCCCGGGACTAGCCGGCACAGATACGCAGTATTTT
TRBV7-9,TRBJ1-4,-,-,CASSLESGKLFF,TGTGCCAGCAGCTTAGAGAGCGGAAAACTGTTTTTT
TRBV6-5,TRBJ1-2,TRBD1,-,CASSYEQGAGGYTF,TGTGCCAGCAGTTACGAACAGGGGGCTGGCGGCTACACCTTC
TRBV6-5,TRBJ2-5,-,-,CAARGPALTQETQYF,TGTGCCGCCCGTGGGCCCGCGCTTACCCAAGAGACCCAGTACTTC
TRBV3-1/TRBV3-2,TRBJ2-2,TRBD1,once,CASSPLFGQGVLNTGELFF,TGTGCCAGCAGCCCTCTGTTTGGGCAGGGGGTCTTGAACACCGGGGAGCTGTTTTTT
TRBV9,TRBJ1-1,-,-,CASSVAGVGVGGVGRNTEAFF,TGTGCCAGCAGCGTAGCTGGGGTCGGGGTTGGGGGTGTTGGTCGGAACACTGAAGCTTTCTTT
TRBV6-5,TRBJ2-2,-,once,CASSWFRASGTGELFF,TGTGCCAGCAGTTGGTTTAGGGCCTCCGGTACCGGGGAGCTGTTTTTT
TRBV19,TRBJ2-7,-,-,CASSPRGARYEQYF,TGTGCCAGTAGTCCCAGGGGCGCAAGGTACGAGCAGTACTTC
TRBV25-1,TRBJ1-2,-,once,CASSEGHDFYGYTF,TGTGCCAGCAGTGAAGGGCACGACTTCTATGGCTACACCTTC
TRBV6-2/TRBV6-3,TRBJ1-5,-,-,CASSLTAYGNQPQHF,TGTGCCAGCAGCCTGACGGCATACGGTAATCAGCCCCAGCATTTT
TRBV7-2,TRBJ2-5,-,-,CASSLTGAGLGSQYF,TGTGCCAGCAGCTTAACAGGTGCCGGGCTGGGGTCCCAGTACTTC
TRBV7-9,TRBJ1-1,TRBD1,-,CASSLTGANTEAFF,TGTGCCAGCAGCTTGACAGGGGCAAACACTGAAGCTTTCTTT
TRBV19,TRBJ1-3,TRBD1,few,CASIMTGTGNTIYF,TGTGCCAGTATTATGACAGGGACTGGAAACACCATATATTTT
TRBV3-1/TRBV3-2,TRBJ2-3,-,-,CASSRLAGLSTDTQYF,TGTGCCAGCAGCCGCCTAGCTGGCCTTAGCACAGATACGCAGTATTTT
TRBV5-1,TRBJ1-1,-,-,CASSLSLQMNTEAFF,TGCGCCAGCAGCTTATCATTACAGATGAACACTGAAGCTTTCTTT
TRBV11-3,TRBJ1-4,-,-,CASSFFGGTNEKLFF,TGTGCCAGCAGCTTCTTCGGGGGTACTAATGAAAAACTGTTTTTT
TRBV7-2,TRBJ1-1,-,-,CASSLQGRVTEAFF,TGTGCCAGCAGCTTACAGGGGCGGGTGACTGAAGCTTTCTTT
TRBV4-2,TRBJ1-3,-,-,CASSQEGPRAGNTIYF,TGTGCCAGCAGCCAAGAGGGCCCACGGGCTGGAAACACCATATATTTT
TRBV6-2/TRBV6-3,TRBJ1-1,-,-,CASSYSAGGDPLNTEAFF,TGTGCCAGCAGTTACTCGGCGGGGGGCGACCCCTTGAACACTGAAGCTTTCTTT
TRBV11-2,TRBJ2-1,-,-,CASSLGPDNEQFF,TGTGCCAGCAGCTTAGGCCCAGACAATGAGCAGTTCTTC
TRBV3-1/TRBV3-2,TRBJ2-2,-,-,CASSQAGGITGELFF,TGTGCCAGCAGCCAAGCTGGGGGGATCACCGGGGAGCTGTTTTTT
TRBV24-1,TRBJ2-1,TRBD2,-,CATSDGASGRSYNEQFF,TGTGCCACCAGTGACGGAGCTAGCGGTCGCTCCTACAATGAGCAGTTCTTC
TRBV18,TRBJ1-2,TRBD1,once,CASSSPGQDYYGYTF,TGTGCCAGCTCATCCCCCGGACAGGACTACTATGGCTACACCTTC
TRBV11-1,TRBJ1-1,-,-,CASSFGQLNTEAFF,TGTGCCAGCAGCTTTGGACAACTGAACACTGAAGCTTTCTTT
TRBV7-9,TRBJ2-1,TRBD2,-,CASSLYSGVEQFF,TGTGCCAGCAGCTTATACAGCGGGGTTGAGCAGTTCTTC
TRBV7-3,TRBJ1-1,-,once,CASSPREAGNTEAFF,TGTGCCAGCAGCCCCCGGGAGGCAGGGAACACTGAAGCTTTCTTT